These 30 T cell receptor beta chains share one sample of origin, sequenced in a study of CD8 T cells in ankylosing spondylitis. TCRdb called the 5' RACE reads again in MiXCR, with one record for every CDR3 protein. The table includes some 240,000 distinct CDR3 sequences, roughly a quarter detected once. Sequenced: blood, either unsorted or a sorted T cell fraction (not recorded which). Receptors were obtained from a male donor with ankylosing spondylitis or in good health (not recorded which).

This clonotype is deemed medium-sized. The V and J genes are TRBV29-1 and TRBJ1-5; 7 nucleotides match TRBD1. Unmatched junction bases numbered 4, after V lost 5 bases and J lost 6 bases. The CDR3 is 12 residues long. Germline V lookup: CDR1 SQVTM, CDR2 ANQGSEA. The CDR3 here is CSVSAGGQPQHF. The CDR3 DNA is TGCAGCGTTTCGGCAGGGGGTCAGCCCCAGCATTTT. Full variable domain (outside the CDR3, taken from reference TRBV29-1 and TRBJ1-5): SAVISQKPSRDICQRGTSLTIQCQVDSQVTMMFWYRQQPGQSLTLIATANQGSEATYESGFVIDKFPISRPNLTFSTLTVSNMSPEDSSIYLCSVSAGGQPQHFGDGTRLSIL.

This clonotype was recorded at least ten times. The gene calls are TRBV20-1 and TRBJ1-2, with a weak D call TRBD1 (5 bases). This CDR3 is built from 12 residues. Germline CDR1 and CDR2: DFQATT and SNEGSKA (reference sequence). Trimming removed 4 bases at V and 4 bases at J, with 10 bases between. In DNA form, the CDR3 reads TGCAGTGCTACAGGGTTTGGCTATGGCTACACCTTC. As protein: CSATGFGYGYTF.

V gene TRBV7-2 combines with J gene TRBJ2-5; D remains ambiguous. The CDR3 loop spans 14 amino acids. Germline V gene sequence: CDR1 SGHTA, CDR2 FQGNSA. V shed 1 base and J shed 5 bases, with 11 bases lying between them. The CDR3 nucleotides read TGTGCCAGCAGCTTAGGGGCAGGTATGGAGACCCAGTACTTC. This sequence encodes CASSLGAGMETQYF.

The rearrangement links TRBV2 to TRBJ1-6, with 7 bases identical to TRBD1. Germline assignment: CDR1 SNHLY and CDR2 FYNNEI. The CDR3 is made up of 13 amino acids. Trimming at V came to 4 bases and at J to 10 bases, leaving 4 bases not matched to a gene. The CDR3 loop reads CASSVGTASPLHF. CDR3 coding DNA: TGTGCCAGCAGTGTCGGGACAGCCTCACCCCTCCACTTT.

This clonotype was detected ten times or more. The chain carries TRBV16 and TRBJ2-1; D ambiguous. V gave up 5 bases and J gave up 8 bases, with 13 bases separating them. There are 13 residues in the CDR3. Germline V gene data show CDR1 as KGHSY and CDR2 as FQNENV. The CDR3 sequence is CASSYYNNDEQFF. In nucleotides, the CDR3 is TGTGCCAGCAGCTATTACAACAACGATGAGCAGTTCTTC.

Only a few counts were recorded for this clonotype. The rearrangement uses TRBV12-3 or TRBV12-4 and TRBJ1-2, with TRBD1 as a possible D gene (5 bases). The germline V and J ends were trimmed by 8 bases and 1 base, with 8 bases remaining between them. The CDR3 runs 12 residues. CDR3 loop: CASQQGNYGYTF. CDR3 coding DNA: TGTGCCAGCCAGCAGGGTAACTATGGCTACACCTTC.

This clonotype was seen repeatedly, ten times or more. The chain is built from TRBV2 and TRBJ2-7, with no clear D. In germline, CDR1 is SNHLY, CDR2 FYNNEI. V lost 4 bases to trimming and J lost 3 bases, with 4 bases between them. The CDR3 length is 11 residues. CDR3 region: CASSVDYEQYF. The CDR3 DNA follows: TGTGCCAGCAGTGTGGACTACGAGCAGTACTTC.

This sequence joins TRBV10-3 and TRBJ2-7, with D perhaps assigned TRBD1 or TRBD2 (5 bases each). Germline V gene sequence: CDR1 ENHRY, CDR2 SYGVKD. V lost 8 bases and J 5 bases, leaving 13 bases between the germline ends. The CDR3 is 12 amino acids. This CDR3 reads CAIGSRDDEQYF. The CDR3 region has the DNA TGTGCCATCGGGTCCAGGGACGACGAGCAGTACTTC.

The chain carries TRBV12-3 or TRBV12-4 and TRBJ2-4, with a tentative D call TRBD2 (6 bases). V lost 5 bases to trimming and J lost 8 bases, with 13 bases between them. The CDR3 is 13 residues long. The CDR3 reads CASSRGERDIQYF. The CDR3 DNA reads as TGTGCCAGCAGTCGCGGGGAACGGGACATTCAGTACTTC.

The chain joins TRBV10-3 to TRBJ2-1; 11 bases align to TRBD2. Losses at the gene ends were 6 bases for V and 5 bases for J; bases not matched to a gene: 3. Per germline, CDR1 ENHRY and CDR2 SYGVKD. The CDR3 extends over 14 amino acids. The CDR3 region is CAISLTSGDNEQFF. The DNA for the CDR3 is TGTGCCATCAGCTTGACTAGCGGGGACAATGAGCAGTTCTTC.

There are a few counts of this clonotype. CDR3 amino acids: CSVDRRRGNTEAFF. The CDR3 coding sequence is TGCAGCGTTGACCGCCGCAGGGGGAACACTGAAGCTTTCTTT. J is TRBJ1-1 and V is TRBV29-1, with D possibly TRBD1 on 6 matching bases. The germline CDR1 and CDR2 sequences are SQVTM and ANQGSEA. V was pared by 3 bases and J by 1 base, with 12 bases between. This CDR3 has 14 residues.

The chain joins TRBV15 to TRBJ2-1; a possible D gene is TRBD2 (5 bases). Germline CDR1 reads LNHNV; CDR2 reads YYDKDF (reference sequence). Trimming took off 5 bases at V and 0 bases at J, with 14 bases between the two ends. The CDR3 contains 16 residues. CDR3 bases: TGTGCCACCAGCCTGGACTGGACGAGCTCCTACAATGAGCAGTTCTTC. Protein: CATSLDWTSSYNEQFF.

This clonotype has ten or more counts. This chain joins TRBV18 and TRBJ2-7, with TRBD2 matching over 7 bases. Per germline, CDR1 KGHSH and CDR2 LQKENI. The V and J ends lost 3 bases and 3 bases, in that order; junction bases with no gene match: 8. The CDR3 loop spans 15 amino acids. CDR3 in DNA: TGTGCCAGCTCACCGAAACTAGCGAACCTCTACGAGCAGTACTTC. Protein product: CASSPKLANLYEQYF.

The genes are TRBV20-1 and TRBJ2-1; 9 nucleotides align to TRBD1. In germline, CDR1 is DFQATT, CDR2 SNEGSKA (reference sequence). Germline trimming cut 3 bases from V and 4 bases from J; bases unmatched to any gene: 1. The CDR3 runs 13 residues. This CDR3 is CSARGTGYNEQFF. The CDR3, as DNA: TGCAGTGCTAGGGGGACAGGGTACAATGAGCAGTTCTTC.

This clonotype has only a few counts. The chain joins TRBV20-1 to TRBJ2-3; 8 positions match TRBD2. V lost 6 bases, J lost 1 base, and 15 bases stayed unmatched. The CDR3 contains 17 residues. The germline CDR1 and CDR2 sequences are DFQATT and SNEGSKA (reference sequence). CDR3 DNA sequence: TGCAGTGCGAGTGCGCTAGCGGGCGCCCCTGGCACAGATACGCAGTATTTT. Protein product: CSASALAGAPGTDTQYF.

This clonotype was counted many times. The chain uses TRBV20-1 and TRBJ1-4; no reliable D call. Trimming pared 3 bases from V and 3 bases from J, leaving 11 bases between. The CDR3 runs 14 residues. The germline V gene encodes CDR1 DFQATT and CDR2 SNEGSKA (reference sequence). CDR3 in DNA: TGCAGTGCTAGGAGGAACAGCGCTAATGAAAAACTGTTTTTT. Translation gives CSARRNSANEKLFF.

The chain uses TRBV2 and TRBJ1-5; D not certain. Germline-derived CDR1 and CDR2 are SNHLY and FYNNEI. The CDR3 length is 15 residues. V was pared by 6 bases and J by 0 bases, with 12 bases between. In nucleotides, the CDR3 is TGTGCCAGCAGAAGAGAGCTTTATAGCAATCAGCCCCAGCATTTT. Encoded protein: CASRRELYSNQPQHF.

This clonotype was counted ten times or more. The chain has TRBV24-1 and TRBJ2-1; D possibly corresponds to TRBD1 (6 bases). V lost 7 bases to trimming and J lost 4 bases, with 13 bases between them. Germline values: CDR1 KGHDR, CDR2 SFDVKD. CDR3 length: 14 amino acids. CDR3 sequence reads: CATSRGTGYNEQFF. CDR3 nucleotide sequence: TGTGCCACCAGCAGGGGTACGGGGTACAATGAGCAGTTCTTC.

There are many counts of this clonotype. For the CDR3, the DNA is TGCGCCAGCAGCTTGGGGATTCAGGGTGGTGAGCAGTTCTTC. It codes for CASSLGIQGGEQFF. The chain carries TRBV5-1 and TRBJ2-1, with D tentatively TRBD1 (5 bases). V was pared by 0 bases and J by 9 bases, with 13 bases between. The CDR3 sequence is 14 residues long. Looked up from germline, CDR1 is SGHRS and CDR2 is YFSETQ.

This clonotype was recorded a few times. The chain uses TRBV4-2 and TRBJ2-6, with D hard to call. Germline CDR1 is LGHNA and CDR2 is YNFKEQ. The CDR3 has 16 amino acids. V lost 1 base and J 0 bases, leaving 7 bases between the germline ends. DNA for the CDR3: TGTGCCAGCAGCCAAGTAACTACCTCTGGGGCCAACGTCCTGACTTTC. Its protein product is CASSQVTTSGANVLTF.

As for this clonotype: The junction departs from germline at one end; a sequencing error may be responsible. The CDR3 spells CSAFSQRAPF. CDR3 DNA sequence: TGCAGTGCTTTTTCGCAACGGGCACCCTTC. The rearrangement joins TRBV20-1 to TRBJ1-2, with D unclear. Looked up from germline, CDR1 is DFQATT and CDR2 is SNEGSKA (reference sequence). This CDR3 has 10 residues.

This clonotype was seen only a few times. The chain couples TRBV20-1 to TRBJ1-6, with D possibly TRBD1 on 6 matching bases. Germline V gives CDR1 DFQATT, CDR2 SNEGSKA (reference sequence). V dropped 3 bases and J dropped 6 bases, with 15 bases sitting between them. The CDR3 sequence is 15 residues long. This CDR3 reads CSARGGTGSNSPLHF. The DNA for the CDR3 is TGCAGTGCTAGGGGTGGCACAGGGAGTAATTCACCCCTCCACTTT.

This clonotype was recorded many times. The rearrangement links TRBV6-5 to TRBJ2-7; D gene ambiguous. CDR1 is MNHEY and CDR2 is SVGAGI in the germline V gene. CDR3 length: 15 residues. The ends were cut back, 5 bases at V and 2 bases at J, with 16 bases in the middle. In nucleotides, the CDR3 is TGTGCCAGCAGTCCATTCCCGGGCAAAACCTACGAGCAGTACTTC. This encodes CASSPFPGKTYEQYF.

This chain uses TRBV29-1 with TRBJ2-3; D uncertain. The CDR3 has 14 amino acids. Germline V CDR1 and CDR2: SQVTM, ANQGSEA. Trimming cost V 7 bases and J 0 bases, with 14 bases left between them. DNA of the CDR3: TGCAGCGCCGGCCGCCGTCAAAGCACAGATACGCAGTATTTT. It translates to CSAGRRQSTDTQYF.

The gene calls are TRBV18 and TRBJ2-7; TRBD2 might be the D (5 bases). Germline V lookup: CDR1 KGHSH, CDR2 LQKENI. Trimming removed 1 base at V and 9 bases at J, with 10 bases between. This CDR3 has 12 residues. The CDR3: CASSPQGEGQYF. The DNA for the CDR3 is TGTGCCAGCTCACCACAGGGAGAGGGGCAGTACTTC.

This sequence joins TRBV12-3 or TRBV12-4 and TRBJ2-3, with a weak D call TRBD2 (6 bases). This CDR3 contains 16 residues. V lost 3 bases and J 6 bases, leaving 19 bases between the germline ends. CDR3 DNA: TGTGCCAGCAGTTTCCCGGGACTGAAGAAAGCGGATACGCAGTATTTT. Translation gives CASSFPGLKKADTQYF.

This sequence joins TRBV2 and TRBJ2-1, with D possibly being TRBD1 (7 bases). There are 16 residues in the CDR3. Trimming left V 2 bases short and J 4 bases short, with 15 bases between. Germline CDR1 SNHLY, CDR2 FYNNEI. CDR3 amino acids: CASSETATGTYNEQFF. The DNA of the CDR3 is TGTGCCAGCAGTGAAACGGCGACAGGGACTTACAATGAGCAGTTCTTC.

This clonotype was observed a handful of times. V is TRBV2 and J is TRBJ1-2; D perhaps matches TRBD1 (6 bases). Trimming stripped 4 bases from V and 4 bases from J, with 7 bases between. The CDR3 spans 12 residues. Germline V CDR1 and CDR2: SNHLY, FYNNEI. CDR3 nucleotide sequence: TGTGCCAGCAGTGTACAGGGCTATGGCTACACCTTC. It encodes CASSVQGYGYTF.

V usage is TRBV20-1 and J usage is TRBJ1-4; 7 positions agree with TRBD1. This CDR3 has 13 residues. In germline, CDR1 is DFQATT, CDR2 SNEGSKA (reference sequence). The junction had 9 bases not matched to a gene; V was cut back by 6 bases and J by 8 bases. As DNA, the CDR3 is TGCAGTGCGCCACAGGGGTTGGGGGAAAAACTGTTTTTT. Translating it yields CSAPQGLGEKLFF.

Ten or more counts support this clonotype. The chain combines TRBV20-1 with TRBJ2-3; D remains unclear. V was clipped by 3 bases and J by 0 bases, with 13 bases between them. The CDR3 has 15 residues. CDR1 and CDR2 (germline): DFQATT, SNEGSKA (reference sequence). DNA of the CDR3: TGCAGTGCTAGTCGTGGCCCCTATAGCACAGATACGCAGTATTTT. Translation: CSASRGPYSTDTQYF.